This T cell receptor beta chain was identified in a study of PD-L1 blockade in urothelial cancer. Study-wide context: It was in about 2014 that patients started atezolizumab at 1,200 mg intravenously every 3 weeks. After treatment start, blood was analyzed at 3 weeks (second dose) and at 6 weeks.

Using immunoSEQ multiplex PCR, the repertoire was profiled, and TCRdb retains in-frame clones only, with some absent. The table shows 50,000 or so clones, with approximately 83% occurring only once. Time point indicated: peripheral blood 6 weeks after treatment start. The V and J ends lost 8 bases and 0 bases, in that order; junction bases with no gene match: 10. CDR3 length equals 16 residues. The germline gives CDR1 LNHDA, CDR2 SQIVND (reference sequence). This clonotype was sampled from a man aged 60 to 69 with urothelial cancer. The chain recombines TRBV19 with TRBJ1-5; 7 bases line up with TRBD1. Specimen: PBMCs, collected around atezolizumab (anti-PD-L1) treatment. The CDR3 nucleotides read TGTGCCAGTCAATCTGGGACAGCTTATAGCAATCAGCCCCAGCATTTT. As protein: CASQSGTAYSNQPQHF.